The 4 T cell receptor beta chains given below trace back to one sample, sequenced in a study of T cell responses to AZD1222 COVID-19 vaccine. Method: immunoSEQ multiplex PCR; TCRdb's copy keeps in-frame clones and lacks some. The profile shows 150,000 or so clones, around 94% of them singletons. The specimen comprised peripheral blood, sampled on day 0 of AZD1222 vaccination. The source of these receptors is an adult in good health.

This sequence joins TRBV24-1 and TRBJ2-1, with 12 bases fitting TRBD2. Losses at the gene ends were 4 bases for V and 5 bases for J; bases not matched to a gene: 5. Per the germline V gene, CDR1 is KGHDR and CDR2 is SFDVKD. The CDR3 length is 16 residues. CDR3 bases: TGTGCCACCAGTGAGACTAGCGGGAGAGGGCACAATGAGCAGTTCTTC. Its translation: CATSETSGRGHNEQFF.

The CDR3 loop reads CASSYGLAGVAPEETQYF. DNA for the CDR3: TGTGCCAGCAGTTACGGACTAGCGGGAGTTGCACCGGAGGAGACCCAGTACTTC. The chain carries TRBV7-9 and TRBJ2-5, with 13 bases aligning to TRBD2. Germline assignment: CDR1 SEHNR and CDR2 FQNEAQ (reference sequence). This CDR3 spans 18 amino acids. V shed 6 bases, J shed 5 bases, and the junction held 15 bases outside the gene matches. Complete variable domain (other parts from reference TRBV7-9 and TRBJ2-5): DTGVSQNPRHKITKRGQNVTFRCDPISEHNRLYWYRQTLGQGPEFLTYFQNEAQLEKSRLLSDRFSAERPKGSFSTLEIQRTEQGDSAMYLCASSYGLAGVAPEETQYFGPGTRLLVL.

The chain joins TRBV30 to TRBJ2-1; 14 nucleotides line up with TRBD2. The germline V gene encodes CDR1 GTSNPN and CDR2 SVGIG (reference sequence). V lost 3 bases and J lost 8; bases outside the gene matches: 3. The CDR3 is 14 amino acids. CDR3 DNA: TGTGCCTGGAGCGGGACTAGCGGGAGTGATGAGCAGTTCTTC. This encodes CAWSGTSGSDEQFF.

The CDR3 protein is CASSSGRGYEQYF. The CDR3 nucleotides read TGTGCCAGCAGTAGCGGGAGAGGCTACGAGCAGTACTTC. The chain uses TRBV2 and TRBJ2-7, with 8 bases fitting TRBD2. Trimming cost V 5 bases and J 3 bases; bases outside gene matches: 3. CDR1 SNHLY and CDR2 FYNNEI come from the germline V gene. The CDR3 totals 13 residues.